The rows below give T cell receptor beta chains drawn from one sample of a study of blood T cell repertoires in COVID-19. Measured with immunoSEQ multiplex PCR; TCRdb has only the in-frame clones, and not every one. This repertoire shows 300,000 to 400,000 clones, approximately 90% found once; its top ten account for roughly 3.5%. The sample comprised peripheral blood. These receptors were taken from a woman under 30 who had recovered from COVID-19. The CDR3 runs from the conserved cysteine through the conserved F or W. D genes are given only for firm matches. Where a row states a size, it is once, few, many or the class of an expanded clone; other rows omit it.

d_call	j_call	clone_size	v_call	cdr3_aa	cdr3_nt
.	TRBJ1-1	.	TRBV7-7	CASSLRQGTEAFF	TGTGCCAGCAGCTTAAGGCAGGGCACTGAAGCTTTCTTT
.	TRBJ2-2	.	TRBV15	CATSRALNTGELFF	TGTGCCACCAGCAGGGCCTTGAACACCGGGGAGCTGTTTTTT
.	TRBJ1-2	.	TRBV3-1/TRBV3-2	CASSQDYSWGYTF	TGTGCCAGCAGCCAAGACTATTCTTGGGGCTACACCTTC
TRBD1	TRBJ1-4	.	TRBV13	CASSFGDSNEKLFF	TGTGCCAGCAGCTTCGGGGACAGTAATGAAAAACTGTTTTTT
TRBD1	TRBJ1-2	.	TRBV24-1	CATSDTGGGNYGYTF	TGTGCCACCAGTGATACAGGGGGAGGAAACTATGGCTACACCTTC
.	TRBJ1-2	.	TRBV29-1	CSAASRYGYTF	TGCAGCGCCGCGAGCCGCTATGGCTACACCTTC
TRBD1	TRBJ1-2	.	TRBV4-1	CASSTDRGNYGYTF	TGCGCCAGCAGTACTGACAGGGGGAACTATGGCTACACCTTC
.	TRBJ2-5	.	TRBV5-6	CASSLLPRSVETQYF	TGTGCCAGCAGCTTGTTGCCCCGGAGTGTAGAGACCCAGTACTTC
TRBD2	TRBJ2-1	.	TRBV4-1	CASSPLAGGPSYNEQFF	TGCGCCAGCAGCCCACTAGCGGGAGGGCCTTCCTACAATGAGCAGTTCTTC
TRBD1	TRBJ1-2	.	TRBV24-1	CATSDGRRDRRYGYTF	TGTGCCACCAGTGATGGCCGCCGGGACAGAAGATATGGCTACACCTTC
TRBD1	TRBJ2-3	.	TRBV28	CASSSGQVSTDTQYF	TGTGCCAGCAGTTCGGGACAGGTCAGCACAGATACGCAGTATTTT
TRBD1	TRBJ1-4	.	TRBV5-6	CASSKKGQGDEKLFF	TGTGCCAGCAGCAAGAAGGGACAGGGCGATGAAAAACTGTTTTTT
.	TRBJ2-2	.	TRBV27	CASSKTGTPTGELFF	TGTGCCAGCAGTAAGACCGGGACACCAACCGGGGAGCTGTTTTTT
.	TRBJ2-3	.	TRBV4-3	CASSQDAETSTDTQYF	TGCGCCAGCAGCCAAGATGCGGAAACTAGCACAGATACGCAGTATTTT
TRBD2	TRBJ2-3	once	TRBV19	CASSWREGRGTDTQYF	TGTGCCAGTAGTTGGCGGGAGGGCCGAGGCACAGATACGCAGTATTTT
TRBD2	TRBJ2-2	.	TRBV15	CATSSREREGLPTGELFF	TGTGCCACCAGCAGTCGGGAGCGGGAGGGCCTACCCACCGGGGAGCTGTTTTTT
.	TRBJ2-1	.	TRBV21-1	CASGGSGPSSYNEQFF	TGTGCCAGCGGGGGGAGCGGCCCTAGCTCCTACAATGAGCAGTTCTTC
TRBD1	TRBJ2-1	.	TRBV2	CASRGKGGLHNEQFF	TGTGCCAGCAGGGGCAAAGGGGGCTTACACAATGAGCAGTTCTTC
TRBD1	TRBJ1-1	few	TRBV7-9	CASSSPRVRQGMGTEAFF	TGTGCCAGCAGCTCTCCCAGGGTTAGACAGGGAATGGGCACTGAAGCTTTCTTT
.	TRBJ1-5	.	TRBV4-3	CASSQGLGEPDQPQHF	TGCGCCAGCAGCCAGGGGCTTGGAGAACCCGATCAGCCCCAGCATTTT
.	TRBJ1-4	.	TRBV5-8	CASSLRTHNEKLFF	TGTGCCAGCAGCTTGCGGACACATAATGAAAAACTGTTTTTT
.	TRBJ1-1	.	TRBV3-1/TRBV3-2	CASSQEVERRENTEAFF	TGTGCCAGCAGCCAAGAGGTAGAGCGGCGAGAGAACACTGAAGCTTTCTTT
TRBD1	TRBJ2-6	.	TRBV5-4	CASSPGQGALGANVLTF	TGTGCCAGCAGCCCGGGACAGGGGGCGCTTGGGGCCAACGTCCTGACTTTC
TRBD1	TRBJ2-3	.	TRBV6-5	CASRTGARDTQYF	TGTGCCAGCCGGACAGGGGCACGGGATACGCAGTATTTT
TRBD2	TRBJ2-2	.	TRBV6-2/TRBV6-3	CASSFLSGRRTGELFF	TGTGCCAGCAGTTTTCTCAGCGGGAGGCGGACCGGGGAGCTGTTTTTT
TRBD1	TRBJ1-5	many	TRBV20-1	CSASEGASDIQPQHF	TGCAGTGCTAGTGAGGGGGCGAGTGATATACAGCCCCAGCATTTT
TRBD1	TRBJ2-1	.	TRBV19	CASSPGRDRGYNEQFF	TGTGCCAGTAGTCCAGGCCGGGACAGGGGGTACAATGAGCAGTTCTTC
TRBD1	TRBJ1-2	once	TRBV6-5	CASSYSGQGNYGYTF	TGTGCCAGCAGTTACTCGGGACAGGGAAACTATGGCTACACCTTC
TRBD2	TRBJ2-4	.	TRBV4-2	CASSQGGTSGLGIQYF	TGTGCCAGCAGTCAAGGTGGGACTAGCGGACTAGGCATTCAGTACTTC
.	TRBJ2-5	.	TRBV4-1	CASSQVREETQYF	TGCGCCAGCAGCCAAGTCAGGGAAGAGACCCAGTACTTC
TRBD2	TRBJ2-2	.	TRBV2	CASSEKRAGGHTGELFF	TGTGCCAGCAGTGAAAAAAGGGCGGGAGGTCACACCGGGGAGCTGTTTTTT
TRBD2	TRBJ2-2	.	TRBV11-3	CASSLGLAGGPNPGELFF	TGTGCCAGCAGCTTGGGACTAGCGGGAGGGCCCAACCCCGGGGAGCTGTTTTTT
.	TRBJ1-5	.	TRBV7-9	CASSESGSQNQPQHF	TGTGCCAGCAGCGAATCCGGGTCCCAAAATCAGCCCCAGCATTTT
.	TRBJ2-5	.	TRBV6-2/TRBV6-3	CASSRTGRGSETQYF	TGTGCCAGCAGTCGGACAGGGAGGGGGAGCGAGACCCAGTACTTC
.	TRBJ1-4	.	TRBV5-4	CASSGADGQSNEKLFF	TGTGCCAGCAGCGGAGCCGATGGACAGAGTAATGAAAAACTGTTTTTT
TRBD1	TRBJ1-3	.	TRBV19	CASGQGYGNTIYF	TGTGCCAGTGGACAGGGGTACGGAAACACCATATATTTT
.	TRBJ2-3	.	TRBV5-1	CASSFSGDTQYF	TGCGCCAGCAGCTTTTCCGGTGATACGCAGTATTTT
.	TRBJ1-2	.	TRBV7-9	CASSPGFRGYGYGYTF	TGTGCCAGCAGCCCAGGCTTTCGGGGGTACGGCTATGGCTACACCTTC
TRBD1	TRBJ2-3	.	TRBV19	CASTLSGTGAADTQYF	TGTGCCAGTACGCTTTCCGGGACAGGGGCAGCAGATACGCAGTATTTT
TRBD2	TRBJ2-5	.	TRBV27	CASSFLAGGQETQYF	TGTGCCAGCAGTTTTCTAGCGGGAGGGCAAGAGACCCAGTACTTC
.	TRBJ1-1	few	TRBV7-8	CASSLGRTSEAFF	TGTGCCAGCAGCCTAGGACGGACTTCTGAAGCTTTCTTT
.	TRBJ1-2	once	TRBV10-3	CAISPLAGAANYGYTF	TGTGCCATCAGTCCTCTGGCTGGGGCGGCTAACTATGGCTACACCTTC
.	TRBJ2-2	once	TRBV5-1	CASSSQGGPGGGELFF	TGCGCCAGTTCGTCCCAGGGGGGCCCCGGAGGCGGGGAGCTGTTTTTT
.	TRBJ1-1	.	TRBV2	CASSILGGDTEAFF	TGTGCCAGCAGCATCTTAGGGGGGGACACTGAAGCTTTCTTT
TRBD1	TRBJ1-4	.	TRBV5-1	CASSPQGVGEKLFF	TGCGCCAGCAGCCCCCAGGGGGTAGGGGAAAAACTGTTTTTT
.	TRBJ2-4	.	TRBV6-2/TRBV6-3	CASSDPGVRNIQYF	TGTGCCAGCAGTGACCCAGGGGTTCGGAACATTCAGTACTTC
TRBD1	TRBJ1-4	.	TRBV4-3	CASSQGDRAEEKLFF	TGCGCCAGCAGCCAAGGGGACAGAGCCGAGGAAAAACTGTTTTTT
TRBD1	TRBJ1-1	once	TRBV19	CASIDRQGFSFTEAFF	TGTGCCAGTATCGACAGACAGGGGTTCTCGTTCACTGAAGCTTTCTTT
TRBD2	TRBJ2-1	.	TRBV15	CATSRFGLALNEQFF	TGTGCCACCAGCAGATTTGGACTAGCCCTCAATGAGCAGTTCTTC
TRBD1	TRBJ1-4	.	TRBV5-6	CASSLMDRWTEKLFF	TGTGCCAGCAGCTTAATGGACAGGTGGACTGAAAAACTGTTTTTT
TRBD2	TRBJ2-5	few	TRBV24-1	CATSDLRRGALGETQYF	TGTGCCACCAGTGATTTGAGGCGGGGGGCGTTAGGAGAGACCCAGTACTTC
.	TRBJ1-4	.	TRBV7-2	CASSLGGLNEKLFF	TGTGCCAGCAGCTTAGGGGGCCTTAATGAAAAACTGTTTTTT
.	TRBJ1-4	once	TRBV30	CAWSVRVDGEKLFF	TGTGCCTGGAGCGTCCGGGTCGACGGCGAAAAACTGTTTTTT